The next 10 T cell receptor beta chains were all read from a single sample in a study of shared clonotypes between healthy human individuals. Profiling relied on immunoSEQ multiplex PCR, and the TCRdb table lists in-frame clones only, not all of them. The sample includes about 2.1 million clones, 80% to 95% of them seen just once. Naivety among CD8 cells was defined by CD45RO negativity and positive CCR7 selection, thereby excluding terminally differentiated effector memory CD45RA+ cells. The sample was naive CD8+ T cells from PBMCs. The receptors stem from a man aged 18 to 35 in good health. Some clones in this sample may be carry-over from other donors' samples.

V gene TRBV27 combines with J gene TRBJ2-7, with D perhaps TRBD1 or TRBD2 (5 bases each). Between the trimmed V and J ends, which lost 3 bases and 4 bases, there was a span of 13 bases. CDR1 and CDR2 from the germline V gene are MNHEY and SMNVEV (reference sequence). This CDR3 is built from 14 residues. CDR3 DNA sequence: TGTGCCAGCAGTTTCACGACGGGACCGTACGAGCAGTACTTC. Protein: CASSFTTGPYEQYF.

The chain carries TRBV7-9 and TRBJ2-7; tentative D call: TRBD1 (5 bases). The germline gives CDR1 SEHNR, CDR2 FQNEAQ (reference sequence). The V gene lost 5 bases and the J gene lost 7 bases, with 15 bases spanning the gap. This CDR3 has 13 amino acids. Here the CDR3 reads CASSVVRAEEQYF. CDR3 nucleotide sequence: TGTGCCAGCAGCGTGGTCAGGGCAGAGGAGCAGTACTTC. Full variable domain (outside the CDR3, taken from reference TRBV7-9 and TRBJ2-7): DTGVSQNPRHKITKRGQNVTFRCDPISEHNRLYWYRQTLGQGPEFLTYFQNEAQLEKSRLLSDRFSAERPKGSFSTLEIQRTEQGDSAMYLCASSVVRAEEQYFGPGTRLTVT.

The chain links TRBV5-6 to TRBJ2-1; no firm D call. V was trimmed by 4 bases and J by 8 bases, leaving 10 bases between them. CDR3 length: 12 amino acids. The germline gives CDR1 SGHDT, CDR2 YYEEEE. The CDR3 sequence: CASSPGIHEQFF. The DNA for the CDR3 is TGTGCCAGCAGCCCCGGTATCCATGAGCAGTTCTTC.

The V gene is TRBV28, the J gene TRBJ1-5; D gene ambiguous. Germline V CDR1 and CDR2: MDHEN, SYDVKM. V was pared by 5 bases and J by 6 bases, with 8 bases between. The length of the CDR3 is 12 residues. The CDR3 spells CASSDIGQPQHF. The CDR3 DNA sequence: TGTGCCAGCAGTGACATCGGTCAGCCCCAGCATTTT.

The CDR3 DNA is TGTGCCAGCAGTAACCGGGAATACAATGAGCAGTTCTTC. This encodes CASSNREYNEQFF. The chain is built from TRBV6-5 and TRBJ2-1; perhaps TRBD2 as D (5 bases). This CDR3 comprises 13 residues. Between the trimmed V and J ends, which lost 5 bases and 4 bases, there was a span of 9 bases. Germline values: CDR1 MNHEY, CDR2 SVGAGI.

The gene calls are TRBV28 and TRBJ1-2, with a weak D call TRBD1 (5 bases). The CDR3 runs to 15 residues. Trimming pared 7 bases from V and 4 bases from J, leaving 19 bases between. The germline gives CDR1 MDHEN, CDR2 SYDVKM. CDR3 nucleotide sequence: TGTGCCAGCACCCCCGTGAGACCAGGGATCTATGGCTACACCTTC. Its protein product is CASTPVRPGIYGYTF.

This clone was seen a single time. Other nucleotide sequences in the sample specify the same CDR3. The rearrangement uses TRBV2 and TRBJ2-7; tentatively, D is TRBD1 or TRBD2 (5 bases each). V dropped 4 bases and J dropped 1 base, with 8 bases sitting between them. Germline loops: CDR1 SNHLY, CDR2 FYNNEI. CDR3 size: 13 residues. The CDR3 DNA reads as TGTGCCAGCAGTGGGGGGAGTTCCTACGAGCAGTACTTC. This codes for CASSGGSSYEQYF.

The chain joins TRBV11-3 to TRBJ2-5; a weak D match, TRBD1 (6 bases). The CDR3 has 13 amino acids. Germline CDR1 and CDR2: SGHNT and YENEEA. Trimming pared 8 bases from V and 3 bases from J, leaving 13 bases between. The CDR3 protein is CASLRGPEETQYF. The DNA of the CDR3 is TGTGCCAGCCTCAGGGGTCCGGAAGAGACCCAGTACTTC.

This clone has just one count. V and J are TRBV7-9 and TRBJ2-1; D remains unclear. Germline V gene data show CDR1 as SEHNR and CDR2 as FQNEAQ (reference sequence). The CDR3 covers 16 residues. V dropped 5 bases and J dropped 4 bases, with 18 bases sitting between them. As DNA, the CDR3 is TGTGCCAGCAGCCCCCGCGCGTCGTTGGCTTACAATGAGCAGTTCTTC. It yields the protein CASSPRASLAYNEQFF.

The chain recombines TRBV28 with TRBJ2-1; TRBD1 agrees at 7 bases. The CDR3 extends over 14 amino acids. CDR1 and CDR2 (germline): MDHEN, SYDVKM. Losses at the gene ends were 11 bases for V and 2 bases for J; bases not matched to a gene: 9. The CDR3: CAAQKDRPYNEQFF. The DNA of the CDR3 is TGTGCCGCCCAAAAGGACAGGCCCTACAATGAGCAGTTCTTC.